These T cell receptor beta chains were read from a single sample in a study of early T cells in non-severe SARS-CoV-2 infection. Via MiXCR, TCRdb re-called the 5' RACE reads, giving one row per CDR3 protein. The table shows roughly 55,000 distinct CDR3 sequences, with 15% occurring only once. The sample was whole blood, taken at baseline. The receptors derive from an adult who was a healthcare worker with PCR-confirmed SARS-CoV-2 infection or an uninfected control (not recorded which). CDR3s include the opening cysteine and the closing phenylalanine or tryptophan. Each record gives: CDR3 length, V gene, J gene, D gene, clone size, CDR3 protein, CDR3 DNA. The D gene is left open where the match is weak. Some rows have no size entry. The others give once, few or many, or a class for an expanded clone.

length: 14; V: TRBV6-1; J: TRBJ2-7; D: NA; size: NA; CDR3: CASSEGGTLYEQYF; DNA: TGTGCCAGCAGTGAAGGCGGGACACTTTACGAGCAGTACTTC
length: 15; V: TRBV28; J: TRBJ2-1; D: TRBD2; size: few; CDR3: CASSSSGLAGAEQFF; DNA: TGTGCCAGCAGTTCATCGGGACTAGCGGGAGCTGAGCAGTTCTTC
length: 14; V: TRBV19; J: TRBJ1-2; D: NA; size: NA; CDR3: CASSIRRGHYGYTF; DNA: TGTGCCAGTAGTATCCGCAGGGGTCATTATGGCTACACCTTC
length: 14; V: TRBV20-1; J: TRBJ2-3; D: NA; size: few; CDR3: CSASGGLRTDTQYF; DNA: TGCAGTGCTAGCGGGGGGCTGAGGACAGATACGCAGTATTTT
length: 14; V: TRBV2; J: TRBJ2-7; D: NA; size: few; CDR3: CASSPRQGPGEQYF; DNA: TGTGCCAGCAGCCCCCGCCAGGGACCCGGCGAGCAGTACTTC
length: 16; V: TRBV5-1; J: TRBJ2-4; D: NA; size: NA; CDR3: CASSLEGAVAKNIQYF; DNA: TGCGCCAGCAGCTTGGAAGGGGCCGTAGCCAAAAACATTCAGTACTTC
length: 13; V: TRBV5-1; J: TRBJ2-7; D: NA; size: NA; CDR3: CASSLNSGSEQYF; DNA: TGCGCCAGCAGCTTGAATTCCGGTTCCGAGCAGTACTTC
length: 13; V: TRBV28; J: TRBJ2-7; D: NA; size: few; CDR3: CASSFDSTYEQYF; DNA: TGTGCCAGCAGTTTCGACAGCACCTACGAGCAGTACTTC
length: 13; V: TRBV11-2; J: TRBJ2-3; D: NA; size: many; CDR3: CASSLLQADTQYF; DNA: TGTGCCAGCAGCTTGCTTCAAGCGGATACGCAGTATTTT
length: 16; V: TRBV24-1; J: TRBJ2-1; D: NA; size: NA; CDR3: CATSDWTAISYNEQFF; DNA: TGTGCCACCAGTGATTGGACTGCCATCTCCTACAATGAGCAGTTCTTC
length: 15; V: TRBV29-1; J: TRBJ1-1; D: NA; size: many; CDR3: CSVEPGWGMNTEAFF; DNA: TGCAGCGTTGAACCTGGCTGGGGGATGAACACTGAAGCTTTCTTT
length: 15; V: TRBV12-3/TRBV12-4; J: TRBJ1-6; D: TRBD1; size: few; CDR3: CASSSPGQAGPPLHF; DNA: TGTGCCAGCAGTTCACCGGGACAGGCCGGGCCACCCCTCCACTTT
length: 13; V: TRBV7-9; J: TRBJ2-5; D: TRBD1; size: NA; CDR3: CASSWGQKETQYF; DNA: TGTGCCAGCAGCTGGGGACAGAAAGAGACCCAGTACTTC
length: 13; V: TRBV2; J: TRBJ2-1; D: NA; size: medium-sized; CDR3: CASSEARAGEQFF; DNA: TGTGCCAGCAGTGAAGCGCGGGCGGGTGAGCAGTTCTTC
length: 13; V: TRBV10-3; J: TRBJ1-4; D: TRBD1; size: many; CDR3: CATTDRDGEKLFF; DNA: TGTGCCACTACCGACAGGGATGGCGAAAAACTGTTTTTT
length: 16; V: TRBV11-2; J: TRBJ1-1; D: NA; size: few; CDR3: CASSLGTLQGQTEAFF; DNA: TGTGCCAGCAGCTTAGGGACATTACAGGGCCAAACTGAAGCTTTCTTT
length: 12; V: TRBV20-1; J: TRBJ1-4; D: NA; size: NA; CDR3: CSASKGMEKLFF; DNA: TGCAGTGCTAGTAAAGGGATGGAAAAACTGTTTTTT
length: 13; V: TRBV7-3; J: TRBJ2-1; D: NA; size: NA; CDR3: CASSLIGGNEQFF; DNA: TGTGCCAGCAGCTTAATTGGAGGCAATGAGCAGTTCTTC
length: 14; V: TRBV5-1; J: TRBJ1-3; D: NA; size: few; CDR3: CASSAETRGNTIYF; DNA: TGCGCCAGCAGCGCCGAAACAAGGGGAAACACCATATATTTT
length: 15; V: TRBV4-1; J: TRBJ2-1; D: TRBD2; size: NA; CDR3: CASSQLAGGYNEQFF; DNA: TGCGCCAGCAGCCAGTTAGCGGGGGGGTACAATGAGCAGTTCTTC
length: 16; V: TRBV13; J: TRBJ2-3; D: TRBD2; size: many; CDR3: CASSPQWREGTDTQYF; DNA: TGTGCCAGCAGCCCCCAATGGCGGGAGGGGACAGATACGCAGTATTTT
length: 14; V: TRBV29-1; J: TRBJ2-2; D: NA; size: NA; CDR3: CSVTPGPWGGELFF; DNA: TGCAGCGTTACGCCGGGACCCTGGGGCGGGGAGCTGTTTTTT
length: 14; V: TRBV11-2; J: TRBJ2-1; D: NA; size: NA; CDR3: CASSLMSAYNEQFF; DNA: TGTGCCAGCAGCTTAATGTCGGCTTACAATGAGCAGTTCTTC
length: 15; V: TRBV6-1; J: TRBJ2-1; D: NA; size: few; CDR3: CASSVESGSYNEQFF; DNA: TGTGCCAGCAGTGTCGAATCAGGCTCCTACAATGAGCAGTTCTTC
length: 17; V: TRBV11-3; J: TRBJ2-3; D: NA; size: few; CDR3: CASSLDSSAPSTDTQYF; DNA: TGTGCCAGCAGCTTAGACTCCAGCGCACCTAGTACAGATACGCAGTATTTT